A single sample is the source of the 19 T cell receptor beta chains below, sequenced in a study of cytomegalovirus exposure and HLA in healthy donors. Using immunoSEQ multiplex PCR, the repertoire was profiled, and TCRdb retains in-frame clones only, with some absent. The sample consists of 260,000 or so clones, roughly 88% of them appearing once. Specimen: PBMCs. These receptors originate from a woman in her twenties or thirties in good health and CMV-seronegative.

A word on this clone: The same CDR3 also results from other DNA sequences found in this sample. The gene calls are TRBV5-1 and TRBJ1-1; D is undetermined. Trimming cost V 0 bases and J 0 bases, with 3 bases left between them. The CDR3 is made up of 13 amino acids. Per the germline V gene, CDR1 is SGHRS and CDR2 is YFSETQ. CDR3 coding DNA: TGCGCCAGCAGCTTGGGACTGAACACTGAAGCTTTCTTT. Its protein product is CASSLGLNTEAFF. Full variable domain (rest looked up from reference TRBV5-1 and TRBJ1-1): KAGVTQTPRYLIKTRGQQVTLSCSPISGHRSVSWYQQTPGQGLQFLFEYFSETQRNKGNFPGRFSGRQFSNSRSEMNVSTLELGDSALYLCASSLGLNTEAFFGQGTRLTVV.

The chain carries TRBV27 and TRBJ2-3; D remains ambiguous. Trimming shortened V by 2 bases and J by 2 bases, and 8 bases separated the two germline ends. This CDR3 spans 14 amino acids. Germline V lookup: CDR1 MNHEY, CDR2 SMNVEV (reference sequence). This CDR3 is CASSLVRATDTQYF. In DNA form, the CDR3 reads TGTGCCAGCAGTTTAGTAAGGGCCACAGATACGCAGTATTTT.

This chain uses TRBV29-1 with TRBJ2-7, with 9 bases lining up with TRBD1. CDR3 length: 12 amino acids. Germline lookup yields CDR1 SQVTM and CDR2 ANQGSEA. V trimming: 6 bases; J trimming: 2 bases; junction bases outside the gene matches: 2. The CDR3 coding sequence is TGCAGCGTGAGACAGGGGGCCTACGAGCAGTACTTC. Protein product: CSVRQGAYEQYF.

This chain connects TRBV28 to TRBJ2-5; D possibly corresponds to TRBD2 (5 bases). Trimming took off 3 bases at V and 5 bases at J, with 22 bases between the two ends. CDR3 size: 17 residues. Germline CDR1 is MDHEN and CDR2 is SYDVKM. This CDR3 reads CASSFPRGRSSIETQYF. CDR3 sequence (DNA): TGTGCCAGCAGTTTCCCTCGGGGTCGCTCCTCTATCGAGACCCAGTACTTC.

In this sample, this clone turned up once. V gene TRBV5-1 combines with J gene TRBJ2-5; no clear D gene. Trimming left V 0 bases short and J 4 bases short, with 13 bases between. The CDR3 is 15 amino acids. The V gene's germline CDR1 is SGHRS and CDR2 YFSETQ. This CDR3 is CASSLGPLASETQYF. The CDR3 DNA sequence: TGCGCCAGCAGCTTGGGTCCGTTAGCCTCAGAGACCCAGTACTTC. The entire variable domain, with the rest obtained from reference TRBV5-1 and TRBJ2-5, is as follows: KAGVTQTPRYLIKTRGQQVTLSCSPISGHRSVSWYQQTPGQGLQFLFEYFSETQRNKGNFPGRFSGRQFSNSRSEMNVSTLELGDSALYLCASSLGPLASETQYFGPGTRLLVL.

This clone was seen just once. V and J are TRBV14 and TRBJ2-7; no clear D. This CDR3 comprises 14 residues. Trimming pared 1 base from V and 0 bases from J, leaving 7 bases between. The germline CDR1 and CDR2 sequences are SGHDN and FVKESK. The CDR3 coding sequence is TGTGCCAGCAGCCAAGCCGGGTTCTCCTACGAGCAGTACTTC. This codes for CASSQAGFSYEQYF.

The J gene is TRBJ1-5, the V gene TRBV6-1; D gene ambiguous. V dropped 0 bases and J dropped 3 bases, with 9 bases sitting between them. Germline V gene data show CDR1 as MNHNS and CDR2 as SASEGT. The CDR3 contains 15 residues. The CDR3 DNA is TGTGCCAGCAGTGAAGCTTCCGGTTCCAATCAGCCCCAGCATTTT. It encodes CASSEASGSNQPQHF.

A single count supports this clone. V is TRBV4-3 and J is TRBJ2-7; D may match TRBD1 or TRBD2 (5 bases each). Trimming pared 0 bases from V and 6 bases from J, leaving 12 bases between. The CDR3 consists of 14 residues. Looked up from germline, CDR1 is LGHNA and CDR2 is YSLEER. The CDR3 bases are TGCGCCAGCAGCCAAGATAGGGACCCCAGCGAGCAGTACTTC. This translates into CASSQDRDPSEQYF.

The chain employs TRBV7-9 and TRBJ2-1, with a tentative D call TRBD1 (5 bases). The CDR3 totals 13 residues. Germline V gene data show CDR1 as SEHNR and CDR2 as FQNEAQ (reference sequence). The ends were cut back, 6 bases at V and 12 bases at J, with 18 bases in the middle. The CDR3, as DNA: TGTGCCAGCAGTCCAGATTCAGTGGGGCTGCAGTTCTTC. The encoded protein is CASSPDSVGLQFF.

The V gene is TRBV5-6, the J gene TRBJ2-2; 10 bases match TRBD2. The germline CDR1 and CDR2 sequences are SGHDT and YYEEEE. CDR3 length: 17 amino acids. V shed 1 base and J 4 bases; nucleotides not matched to a gene: 7. For the CDR3, the DNA is TGTGCCAGCAGCTTGTGGTGGACTAGCGGTTTCACCGGGGAGCTGTTTTTT. Translating it yields CASSLWWTSGFTGELFF.

J is TRBJ2-3 and V is TRBV7-9; TRBD1 agrees at 11 bases. Looked up from germline, CDR1 is SEHNR and CDR2 is FQNEAQ (reference sequence). The CDR3 extends over 16 amino acids. The J segment lost 5 bases and the V segment lost 5 bases, leaving 9 bases of the junction unmatched. CDR3 bases: TGTGCCAGCAGCACCAGGACAGGGGGCGCGTTAGATACGCAGTATTTT. It translates to CASSTRTGGALDTQYF.

The chain uses TRBV2 and TRBJ2-5, with a possible D match to TRBD2 (5 bases). The CDR3 loop spans 13 amino acids. Trimming pared 1 base from V and 11 bases from J, leaving 14 bases between. Germline V gives CDR1 SNHLY, CDR2 FYNNEI. The CDR3 is CASSEDRTWTQYF. The CDR3 DNA follows: TGTGCCAGCAGTGAAGACAGAACGTGGACTCAGTACTTC.

CDR3 region: CASSRQYPSYEQYF. CDR3 bases: TGTGCCAGCAGCCGACAGTACCCCTCCTACGAGCAGTACTTC. The chain links TRBV27 to TRBJ2-7; TRBD1 might be the D (5 bases). Germline V gives CDR1 MNHEY, CDR2 SMNVEV (reference sequence). This CDR3 has 14 residues. V was trimmed by 6 bases and J by 0 bases, leaving 12 bases between them.

The CDR3 DNA is TGTGCCAGTAGCTCAGGGGCGGTCTACGAGCAGTACTTC. The encoded protein is CASSSGAVYEQYF. V gene TRBV19 combines with J gene TRBJ2-7; weak D call: TRBD1 (6 bases). Looked up from germline, CDR1 is LNHDA and CDR2 is SQIVND (reference sequence). The CDR3 is 13 residues long. V shed 6 bases and J shed 3 bases, with 12 bases lying between them.

The rearrangement links TRBV7-3 to TRBJ2-3; D unresolved. Germline CDR1 SGHTA, CDR2 FQGTGA. The CDR3 consists of 15 residues. With 0 bases removed from V and 2 bases from J, the gap between germline ends came to 9 bases. Written as DNA, the CDR3 is TGTGCCAGCAGCTTAACTGCGGACGTCACAGATACGCAGTATTTT. It translates to CASSLTADVTDTQYF.

The genes are TRBV19 and TRBJ2-7, with 7 nucleotides matching TRBD1. The CDR3 loop spans 16 amino acids. CDR1 is LNHDA, CDR2 SQIVND, per germline (reference sequence). V dropped 4 bases and J dropped 5; count of bases not matched to a gene: 14. The CDR3 sequence: CASSRGLQGNKHEQYF. The DNA of the CDR3 is TGTGCCAGTAGTAGGGGGTTACAGGGGAATAAACACGAGCAGTACTTC.

The CDR3 spells CSGGGTSYNEQFF. The CDR3 DNA follows: TGCAGCGGCGGCGGAACTTCCTACAATGAGCAGTTCTTC. The V and J genes are TRBV29-1 and TRBJ2-1; D remains ambiguous. Germline V CDR1 and CDR2: SQVTM, ANQGSEA. The V end was cut by 7 bases, the J end by 1 base, with 11 bases between. The CDR3 has 13 amino acids.

The chain links TRBV5-1 to TRBJ2-3; 9 nucleotides line up with TRBD1. Germline CDR1 SGHRS, CDR2 YFSETQ. This CDR3 region has 13 residues. Trimming took 3 bases from V and 8 from J; bases not matched to a gene: 4. DNA of the CDR3: TGCGCCAGCAGCTGGGGGACAGGGAGTACGCAGTATTTT. It codes for CASSWGTGSTQYF.

CDR3 amino acids: CATSRVPWTSGNTIYF. CDR3 nucleotide sequence: TGTGCCACCAGCAGAGTTCCTTGGACCTCTGGAAACACCATATATTTT. The chain couples TRBV15 to TRBJ1-3, with D unclear. With 1 base removed from V and 0 bases from J, the gap between germline ends came to 10 bases. CDR1 LNHNV and CDR2 YYDKDF come from the germline V gene (reference sequence). The CDR3 has 16 residues.